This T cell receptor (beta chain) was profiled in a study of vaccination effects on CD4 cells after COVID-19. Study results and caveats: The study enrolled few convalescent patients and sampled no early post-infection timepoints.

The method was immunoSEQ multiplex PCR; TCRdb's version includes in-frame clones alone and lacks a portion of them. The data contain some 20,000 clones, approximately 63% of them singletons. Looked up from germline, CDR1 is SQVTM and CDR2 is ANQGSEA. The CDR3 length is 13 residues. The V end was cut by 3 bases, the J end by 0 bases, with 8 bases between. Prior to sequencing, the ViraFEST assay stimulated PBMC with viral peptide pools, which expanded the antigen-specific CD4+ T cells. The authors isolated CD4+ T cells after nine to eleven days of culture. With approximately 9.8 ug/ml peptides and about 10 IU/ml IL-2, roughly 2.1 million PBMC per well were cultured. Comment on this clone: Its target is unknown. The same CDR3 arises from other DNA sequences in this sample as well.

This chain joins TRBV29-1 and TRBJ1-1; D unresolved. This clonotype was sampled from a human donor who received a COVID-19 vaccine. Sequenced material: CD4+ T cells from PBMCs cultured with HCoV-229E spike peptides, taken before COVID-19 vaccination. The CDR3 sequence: CSVEVSMNTEAFF. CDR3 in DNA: TGCAGCGTTGAGGTTTCTATGAACACTGAAGCTTTCTTT.